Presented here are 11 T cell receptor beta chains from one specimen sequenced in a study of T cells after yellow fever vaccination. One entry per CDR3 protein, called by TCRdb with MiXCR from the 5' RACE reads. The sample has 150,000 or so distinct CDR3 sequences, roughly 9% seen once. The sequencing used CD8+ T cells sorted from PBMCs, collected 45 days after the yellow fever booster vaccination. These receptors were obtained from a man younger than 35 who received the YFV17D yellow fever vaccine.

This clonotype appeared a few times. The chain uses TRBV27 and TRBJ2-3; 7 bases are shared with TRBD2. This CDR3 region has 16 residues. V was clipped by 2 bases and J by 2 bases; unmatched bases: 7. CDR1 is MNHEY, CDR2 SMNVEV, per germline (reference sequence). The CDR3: CASSLGVAGITDTQYF. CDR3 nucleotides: TGTGCCAGCAGTTTAGGGGTAGCGGGTATCACAGATACGCAGTATTTT.

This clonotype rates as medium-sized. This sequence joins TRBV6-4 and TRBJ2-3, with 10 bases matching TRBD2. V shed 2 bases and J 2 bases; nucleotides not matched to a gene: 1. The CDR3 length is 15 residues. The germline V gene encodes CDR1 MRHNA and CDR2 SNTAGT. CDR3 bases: TGTGCCAGCAGTGACAGCGGGGGGGCCACAGATACGCAGTATTTT. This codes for CASSDSGGATDTQYF.

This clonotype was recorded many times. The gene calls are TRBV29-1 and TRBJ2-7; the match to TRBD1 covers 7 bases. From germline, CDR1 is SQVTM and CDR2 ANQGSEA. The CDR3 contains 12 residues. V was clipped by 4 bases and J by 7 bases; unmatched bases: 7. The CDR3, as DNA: TGCAGCGTTGGCCCGACAGGGCAGGAGCAGTACTTC. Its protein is CSVGPTGQEQYF.

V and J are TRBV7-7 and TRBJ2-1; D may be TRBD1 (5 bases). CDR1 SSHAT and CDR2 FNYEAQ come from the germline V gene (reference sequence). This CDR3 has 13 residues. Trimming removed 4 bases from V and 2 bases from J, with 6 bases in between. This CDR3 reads CASSSGTYNEQFF. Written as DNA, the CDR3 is TGTGCCAGCAGCTCAGGGACCTACAATGAGCAGTTCTTC.

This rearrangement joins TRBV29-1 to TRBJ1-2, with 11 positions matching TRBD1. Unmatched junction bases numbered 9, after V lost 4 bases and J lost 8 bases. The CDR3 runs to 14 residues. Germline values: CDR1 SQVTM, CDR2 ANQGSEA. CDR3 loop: CSVGRTGGAHGYTF. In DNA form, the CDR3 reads TGCAGCGTTGGCCGGACAGGGGGCGCACACGGCTACACCTTC.

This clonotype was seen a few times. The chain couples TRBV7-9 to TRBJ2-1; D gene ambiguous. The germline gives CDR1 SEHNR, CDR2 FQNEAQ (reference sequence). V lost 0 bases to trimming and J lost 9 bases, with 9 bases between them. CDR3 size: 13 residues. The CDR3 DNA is TGTGCCAGCAGCTTAGCTGCCTATGGTGAGCAGTTCTTC. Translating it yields CASSLAAYGEQFF. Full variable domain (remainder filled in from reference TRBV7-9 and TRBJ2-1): DTGVSQNPRHKITKRGQNVTFRCDPISEHNRLYWYRQTLGQGPEFLTYFQNEAQLEKSRLLSDRFSAERPKGSFSTLEIQRTEQGDSAMYLCASSLAAYGEQFFGPGTRLTVL.

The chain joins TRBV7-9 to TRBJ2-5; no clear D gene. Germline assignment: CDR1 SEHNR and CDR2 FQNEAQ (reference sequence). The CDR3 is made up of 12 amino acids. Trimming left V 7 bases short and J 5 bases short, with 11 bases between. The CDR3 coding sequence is TGTGCCAGCACCTCCAGCCCGGAGACCCAGTACTTC. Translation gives CASTSSPETQYF.

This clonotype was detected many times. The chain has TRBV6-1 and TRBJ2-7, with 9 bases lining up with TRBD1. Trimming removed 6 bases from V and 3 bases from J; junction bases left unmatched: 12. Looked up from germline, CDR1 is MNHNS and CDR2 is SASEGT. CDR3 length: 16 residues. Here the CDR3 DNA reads TGTGCCAGCAGCCCCGGGACAGGGTGGATTGTCTACGAGCAGTACGTC. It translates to CASSPGTGWIVYEQYV.

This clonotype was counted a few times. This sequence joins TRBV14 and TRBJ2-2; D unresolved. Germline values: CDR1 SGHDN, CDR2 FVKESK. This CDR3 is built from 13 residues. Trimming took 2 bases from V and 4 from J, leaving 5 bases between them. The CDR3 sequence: CASSQFITGELFF. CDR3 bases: TGTGCCAGCAGCCAATTCATCACCGGGGAGCTGTTTTTT.

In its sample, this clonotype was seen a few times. CDR3 DNA sequence: TGTGCCAGCGTATTAACGGGGGCCACCACAGATACGCAGTATTTT. Protein: CASVLTGATTDTQYF. The rearrangement links TRBV6-2 or TRBV6-3 to TRBJ2-3, with D perhaps TRBD1 or TRBD2 (6 bases each). The CDR3 runs 15 residues. With 8 bases removed from V and 2 bases from J, the gap between germline ends came to 17 bases. In germline, CDR1 is MNHEY, CDR2 SVGEGT.

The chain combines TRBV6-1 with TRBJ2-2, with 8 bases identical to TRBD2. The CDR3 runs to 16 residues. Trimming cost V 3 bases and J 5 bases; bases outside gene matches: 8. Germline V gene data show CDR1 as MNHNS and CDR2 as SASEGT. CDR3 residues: CASSDSAGAHTGELFF. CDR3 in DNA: TGTGCCAGCAGTGACTCAGCGGGGGCCCATACCGGGGAGCTGTTTTTT.